This T cell receptor (beta chain) was recovered during a study of T cell repertoires in cytomegalovirus infection (dated by TCRdb to about 2019). Regarding the study in general: The peptide stimulations were aimed at well-studied HLA-B-restricted epitopes as well as recently identified HLA-C-restricted CMV epitopes, whose presentation resists viral immunomodulation. Donor HLA type was relevant to the analysis, as public TCR beta signatures indicated carriage of CMV infection together with the matching HLA type. General findings and caveats noted by the study authors: In both this cohort and an independent cohort of under 450 donors, the cumulative frequency of public TCR beta family members distinguished carriers of CMV infection plus the relevant HLA type. The ex vivo response was dominated by HLA-C-restricted CMV-specific TCR beta clonotypes, which also provided the single most frequent clonotype in two of eight donors.

This clonotype was observed many times. No cognate antigen has been identified for it. No much larger clonotype is one base removed from it; base qualities were not supplied. The label giving this sample's treatment or condition can be read as: in vitro stimulation with specific CMV peptide epitopes to enrich CMV-specific T cells. TCRdb records Illumina HiSeq 1500 as the sequencer. TCRdb reprocessed the public reads (quality trimming at Q25 with fastp, clone calling with MiXCR) and kept in-frame beta chains. Rows merge per CDR3 protein into single entries with the most common DNA and genes. The sample table records about 110,000 distinct CDR3 sequences; 30% of these occur just once. Jointly, the top ten make up approximately 41% of the sample. Including the terminal cysteine and phenylalanine, the CDR3 comprises 14 residues. The sequence is cut down to CDR3 DNA, 42 bases in frame from base 1. V is reduced by 1 base and J by 2 bases, leaving a spacing of 9 bases between them. The germline V gene specifies SGHTA as CDR1 and FQGNSA as CDR2.

The sequence links TRBV7-2 to TRBJ2-7; the D gene remains uncertain. The sequences come from CD8+ T cells from cultured PBMCs, collected from culture after CMV antigen stimulation. This receptor was identified in a human donor in good health (CMV status not recorded). Some clones in this sample may be carry-over from other donors' samples. The DNA is as follows: TGTGCCAGCAGCTTAGAGGGAATTGCCTACGAGCAGTACTTC. This translates into CASSLEGIAYEQYF.